This T cell receptor beta chain was obtained from a study of T cell responses to AZD1222 COVID-19 vaccine. This clone was detected a few times. The antigen is undetermined. The data were produced by immunoSEQ multiplex PCR, yet TCRdb's version contains in-frame clones alone and is incomplete. The sample includes about 140,000 clones, 85% to 90% of them seen just once. The study's findings and limits: Donors, mostly white British, included more females; clonal diversity was possibly underestimated. Seropositivity was recorded at baseline in only six AZD1222 recipients. Repertoire sampling occurred only after the peak T cell response. There were vaccine-associated CD4 TCRs across spike, dominant at 160-218 and 743-854.

The sample was peripheral blood, taken on day 0 of AZD1222 vaccination. This sequence originates from an adult in good health.

The CDR3 DNA follows: TGTGCCAGCAGCTTAGCTTCGACCGGGGAGCTGTTTTTT. Its protein product is CASSLASTGELFF. The chain carries TRBV11-3 and TRBJ2-2; D is unclear. Germline V gene sequence: CDR1 SGHNT, CDR2 YENEEA. V lost 1 base and J 5 bases, leaving 5 bases between the germline ends. CDR3 length: 13 amino acids.